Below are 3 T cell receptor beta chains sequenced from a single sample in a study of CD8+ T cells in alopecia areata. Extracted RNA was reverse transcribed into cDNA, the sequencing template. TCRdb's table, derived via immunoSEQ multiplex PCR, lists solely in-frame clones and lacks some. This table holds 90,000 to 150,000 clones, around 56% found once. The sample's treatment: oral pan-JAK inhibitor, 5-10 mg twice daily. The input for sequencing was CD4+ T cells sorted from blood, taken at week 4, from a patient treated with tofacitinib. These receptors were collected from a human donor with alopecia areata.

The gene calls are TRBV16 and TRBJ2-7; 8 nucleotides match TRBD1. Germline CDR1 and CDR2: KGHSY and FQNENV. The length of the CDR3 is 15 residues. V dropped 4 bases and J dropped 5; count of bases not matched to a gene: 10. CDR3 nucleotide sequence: TGTGCCAGCAGCCGCCCCATGGGACAGGCCAACGAGCAGTACTTC. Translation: CASSRPMGQANEQYF.

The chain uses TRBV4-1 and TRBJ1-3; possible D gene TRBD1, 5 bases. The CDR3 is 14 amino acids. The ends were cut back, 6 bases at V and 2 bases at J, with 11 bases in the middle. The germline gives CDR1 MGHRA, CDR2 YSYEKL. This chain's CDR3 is CASSRGAPGNTIYF. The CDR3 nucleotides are TGCGCCAGCAGTCGCGGGGCCCCTGGAAACACCATATATTTT.

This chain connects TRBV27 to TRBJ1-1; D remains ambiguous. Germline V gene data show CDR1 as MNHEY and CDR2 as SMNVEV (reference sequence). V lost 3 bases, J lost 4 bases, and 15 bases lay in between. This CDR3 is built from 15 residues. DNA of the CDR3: TGTGCCAGCAGTTTCTCCTGGGCAGGAGTCACTGAAGCTTTCTTT. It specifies CASSFSWAGVTEAFF.